These 21 T cell receptor beta chains came from one sample sequenced in a study of CD4 and CD8 cells across lung adenocarcinoma regions. TCRdb independently ran MiXCR on the PCR reads; one entry per CDR3 protein. Of around 9,700 distinct CDR3 sequences in the sample, about 53% were seen once. Sequenced input: CD4+ T cells from the center of a lung tumor. These receptors were collected from a male donor with lung adenocarcinoma. The CD4 and CD8 labels of this study may be unreliable.

About this clonotype: An end of the junction differs from the germline gene, which may be a read error. This chain links TRBV6-1 with TRBJ2-5; D possibly matches TRBD1 or TRBD2 (6 bases each). The CDR3 totals 16 residues. Germline values: CDR1 MNHNS, CDR2 SASEGT. CDR3 region: CASRGKGGGVTETQYF. The DNA for the CDR3 is TGTGCCAGCAGGGGTAAGGGGGGCGGCGTCACAGAGACGCAGTATTTC.

The chain employs TRBV6-1 and TRBJ2-1; 8 bases align to TRBD2. Germline V gives CDR1 MNHNS, CDR2 SASEGT. V shed 6 bases and J 5 bases; nucleotides not matched to a gene: 12. The CDR3 runs 16 residues. The CDR3 protein is CASRKYFGGGDNEQFF. In DNA form, the CDR3 reads TGTGCCAGCAGAAAGTATTTCGGGGGGGGGGACAATGAGCAGTTCTTC.

This clonotype occurred a few times. The genes are TRBV7-2 and TRBJ2-7, with D perhaps matching TRBD1 (5 bases). This CDR3 spans 14 amino acids. From germline, CDR1 is SGHTA and CDR2 FQGNSA. The V end lost 5 bases, the J end lost 4 bases, and 15 bases lay between the germline ends. The CDR3 region is CASSQGRLNYEQYF. The CDR3 coding sequence is TGTGCCAGCAGCCAGGGCAGGCTGAATTACGAGCAGTACTTC. Variable domain in full (rest from reference TRBV7-2 and TRBJ2-7): GAGVSQSPSNKVTEKGKDVELRCDPISGHTALYWYRQSLGQGLEFLIYFQGNSAPDKSGLPSDRFSAERTGGSVSTLTIQRTQQEDSAVYLCASSQGRLNYEQYFGPGTRLTVT.

About this clonotype: A much larger clone sits a single nucleotide away, making a read error possible. The chain carries TRBV27 and TRBJ2-1; TRBD2 agrees at 8 bases. This CDR3 region has 15 residues. Germline values: CDR1 MNHEY, CDR2 SMNVEV (reference sequence). V was pared by 6 bases and J by 0 bases, with 4 bases of the junction left unmatched. The chain's CDR3 is CASSPLAVSYNEQFF. Written as DNA, the CDR3 is TGTGCCAGCAGCCCACTAGCGGTCTCCTACAATGAGCAGTTCTTC.

The chain recombines TRBV6-2 or TRBV6-3 with TRBJ2-1, with 8 bases fitting TRBD1. Germline CDR1 and CDR2: MNHEY and SVGEGT. This CDR3 comprises 13 residues. J lost 9 bases, V lost 6 bases, and 7 bases had no gene match. CDR3 nucleotides: TGTGCCAGCAGCACCGGGACAGGTGGTGAGCAGTTCTTC. Protein sequence: CASSTGTGGEQFF.

This clonotype was seen many times. The chain links TRBV6-1 to TRBJ2-7; D might be TRBD2 (6 bases). The length of the CDR3 is 13 residues. Between the trimmed V and J ends, which lost 9 bases and 1 base, there was a span of 13 bases. Germline V gene data show CDR1 as MNHNS and CDR2 as SASEGT. The CDR3 DNA follows: TGTGCCAGTATCAGGGCGGGGTCCTACGAGCAGTACTTC. It encodes CASIRAGSYEQYF.

The chain links TRBV27 to TRBJ2-5; 7 positions match TRBD2. Germline values: CDR1 MNHEY, CDR2 SMNVEV (reference sequence). CDR3 size: 14 residues. The CDR3: CAGSGASHPDTQYF. The CDR3 bases are TGTGCGGGGAGCGGGGCTAGCCACCCAGATACCCAGTACTTC.

This clonotype has a count of ten or more. The V and J genes are TRBV7-8 and TRBJ2-1; 7 positions match TRBD1. TRBJ2-7 explains the end of the DNA better; the J call may be wrong. This CDR3 is built from 13 residues. Germline CDR1 and CDR2: SGHVS and FQNEAQ. Written as DNA, the CDR3 is TGTGCCAGCAGCCGACAGGGAATCTACGAGCAGTACTTC. Its protein is CASSRQGIYEQYF.

V usage is TRBV10-1 and J usage is TRBJ2-5, with D tentatively TRBD1 or TRBD2 (6 bases each). The end of the DNA aligns better with TRBJ2-4, so the J call may be wrong. Germline CDR1 WNHNN, CDR2 SYGVQD (reference sequence). This CDR3 has 14 amino acids. CDR3 in amino acids: CANLGGGDQNIQYF. The CDR3 nucleotides are TGCGCCAACCTCGGGGGCGGTGACCAAAACATTCAGTACTTC.

A remark on this clonotype: Mismatch with germline at one junction end may stem from a read error. The chain employs TRBV6-1 and TRBJ2-3; TRBD2 agrees at 10 bases. The germline V gene encodes CDR1 MNHNS and CDR2 SASEGT. This CDR3 has 18 amino acids. The CDR3 nucleotides read TGTGCCAGCAACCGGGCGGAGCGGGGGGGAGGGGGCAAAGAGACGCAGTACTTT. Encoded protein: CASNRAERGGGGKETQYF.

With respect to this clonotype: A read error may account for a junction end that differs from germline. As DNA, the CDR3 is TGTGCCACGCGAGTCGGGGCCAGCGATACGCAGTATTTC. Its translation is CATRVGASDTQYF. The genes are TRBV27 and TRBJ2-3, with D perhaps matching TRBD1 or TRBD2 (5 bases each). CDR1 is MNHEY, CDR2 SMNVEV, per germline (reference sequence). The CDR3 has 13 residues.

This sequence joins TRBV3-1 and TRBJ1-2; D possibly corresponds to TRBD1 (5 bases). CDR3 length: 14 residues. Germline CDR1 and CDR2: LGHDT and YNNKEL (reference sequence). V lost 0 bases and J lost 8, with 13 bases in between. The CDR3 region is CASSQDVYRGGYTF. CDR3 nucleotide sequence: TGTGCCAGCAGCCAAGACGTGTATCGGGGGGGCTACACCTTC.

The chain links TRBV10-1 to TRBJ2-3; 7 bases map to TRBD2. J gave up 12 bases and V 3 bases, and 15 bases lay outside the gene matches. The CDR3 has 15 amino acids. The germline V gene has CDR1 WNHNN and CDR2 SYGVQD (reference sequence). In DNA form, the CDR3 reads TGCGCCAGCAGTGATTTAGCGGGCGGTACAGAGACCCAGTATTTT. It codes for CASSDLAGGTETQYF.

This chain links TRBV11-3 with TRBJ2-1; TRBD1 matches at 8 bases. The end of the DNA is better explained by TRBJ2-7, so the J call may be wrong. This CDR3 contains 13 residues. Germline V gene data show CDR1 as SGHNT and CDR2 as YENEEA. DNA for the CDR3: TGTGCCAGCAGCCTCGGACAGGGAAGCGAGCAGTACTTC. The encoded protein is CASSLGQGSEQYF.

Notes on this clonotype: A read error may produce the germline difference seen at one junction end. This chain connects TRBV27 to TRBJ2-3; 10 bases agree with TRBD1. Germline values: CDR1 MNHEY, CDR2 SMNVEV (reference sequence). The CDR3 extends over 11 amino acids. The CDR3 nucleotides are TGTGCCAGCAGTTCCGGGACAGGGGCATTTTTT. Residues: CASSSGTGAFF.

Note on this clonotype: An end of the junction differs from the germline gene, which may be a read error. The chain combines TRBV6-1 with TRBJ2-3, with D unclear. This CDR3 has 14 residues. Germline V gives CDR1 MNHNS, CDR2 SASEGT. In nucleotides, the CDR3 is TGTGCCAGCAGTCTCCGCGACAACACAGAGACCCAGTACTTT. Amino acids: CASSLRDNTETQYF.

This clonotype was detected a few times. V is TRBV6-5 and J is TRBJ2-4; TRBD2 agrees at 12 bases. There are 19 residues in the CDR3. V gave up 4 bases and J gave up 12 bases; unmatched junction bases: 22. Germline CDR1 is MNHEY and CDR2 is SVGAGI. The CDR3: CASSSTGLAGGRGKNTQYF. The CDR3 region has the DNA TGTGCCAGCAGTTCCACCGGCCTAGCGGGGGGGCGAGGCAAAAATACTCAGTACTTC.

This clonotype ranks as medium-sized (0.01 to 0.1%). The rearrangement links TRBV11-3 to TRBJ2-3; weak D call: TRBD1 (6 bases). V was cut by 3 bases and J by 2 bases, with 12 bases left in between. The CDR3 runs 15 residues. Per germline, CDR1 SGHNT and CDR2 YENEEA. CDR3 sequence: CASSFRQGPTDTQYF. DNA for the CDR3: TGTGCCAGCAGCTTTCGGCAGGGGCCCACAGATACGCAGTATTTT. Based on the CDR3 plus reference TRBV11-3 and TRBJ2-3, the full variable domain is EAGVVQSPRYKIIEKKQPVAFWCNPISGHNTLYWYLQNLGQGPELLIRYENEEAVDDSQLPKDRFSAERLKGVDSTLKIQPAELGDSAVYLCASSFRQGPTDTQYFGPGTRLTVL.

In its sample, this clonotype was seen a few times. The V gene is TRBV9, the J gene TRBJ2-5; possibly TRBD2 for D (6 bases). With the DNA end fitting TRBJ2-7 better, the J assignment may be wrong. The CDR3 length is 13 residues. The germline V gene has CDR1 SGDLS and CDR2 YYNGEE. As DNA, the CDR3 is TGTGCCAGCAGCGTGACTAGTAGCGACGAGCAGTACTTC. The encoded protein is CASSVTSSDEQYF.

This clonotype was detected only a few times. The chain uses TRBV27 and TRBJ2-5, with D possibly being TRBD2 (6 bases). The CDR3 runs to 17 residues. Germline V CDR1 and CDR2: MNHEY, SMNVEV (reference sequence). The ends were cut back, 1 base at V and 11 bases at J, with 26 bases in the middle. Here the CDR3 DNA reads TGTGCCAGCAGTTTATTAAAAGGAGGGAGCCACTTGGGAGAGCAGTACTTC. The encoded protein is CASSLLKGGSHLGEQYF.

The chain recombines TRBV6-1 with TRBJ2-1; TRBD2 is a possible D gene (5 bases). Matching the DNA end better, TRBJ2-7 makes the J call doubtful. In germline, CDR1 is MNHNS, CDR2 SASEGT. This CDR3 comprises 14 residues. The chain's CDR3 is CASKALLPEGEQYF. CDR3 nucleotides: TGTGCCAGCAAGGCCCTCTTGCCCGAGGGTGAGCAGTACTTC.